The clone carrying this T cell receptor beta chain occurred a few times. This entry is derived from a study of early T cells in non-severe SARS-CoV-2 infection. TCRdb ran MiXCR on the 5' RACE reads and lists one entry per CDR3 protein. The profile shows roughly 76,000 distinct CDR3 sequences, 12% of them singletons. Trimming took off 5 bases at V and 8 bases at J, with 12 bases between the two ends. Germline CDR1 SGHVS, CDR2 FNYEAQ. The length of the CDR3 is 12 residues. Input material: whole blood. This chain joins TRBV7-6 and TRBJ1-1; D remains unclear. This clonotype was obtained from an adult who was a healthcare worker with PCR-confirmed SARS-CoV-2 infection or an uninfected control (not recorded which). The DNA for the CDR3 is TGTGCCAGCAGCCCTCCCCGGGCCGAAGCTTTCTTT. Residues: CASSPPRAEAFF.